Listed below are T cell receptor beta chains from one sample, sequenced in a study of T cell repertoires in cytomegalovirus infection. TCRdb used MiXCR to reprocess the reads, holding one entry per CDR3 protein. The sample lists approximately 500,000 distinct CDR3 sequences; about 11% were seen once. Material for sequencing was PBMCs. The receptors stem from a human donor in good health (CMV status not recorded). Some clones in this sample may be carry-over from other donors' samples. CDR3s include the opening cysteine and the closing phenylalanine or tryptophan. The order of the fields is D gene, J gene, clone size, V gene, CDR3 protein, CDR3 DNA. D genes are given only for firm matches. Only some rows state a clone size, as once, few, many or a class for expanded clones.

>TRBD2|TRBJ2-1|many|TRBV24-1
CATSDFSAGGYNEQFF
TGTGCCACCAGTGATTTCTCCGCGGGAGGATACAATGAGCAGTTCTTC
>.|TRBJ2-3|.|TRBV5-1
CASSQGHSTDTQYF
TGCGCCAGCAGCCAGGGACATAGCACAGATACGCAGTATTTT
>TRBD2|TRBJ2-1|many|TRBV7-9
CASSPLAGGFHEQFF
TGTGCCAGCAGCCCTTTAGCGGGAGGTTTCCATGAGCAGTTCTTC
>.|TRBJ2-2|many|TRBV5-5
CASNWGSGELFF
TGTGCCAGCAACTGGGGATCCGGGGAGCTGTTTTTT
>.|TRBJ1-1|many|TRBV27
CASIHLGGRVEAFF
TGTGCCAGCATCCACCTAGGTGGGAGGGTTGAAGCTTTCTTT
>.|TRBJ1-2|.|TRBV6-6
CASWDGNGYTF
TGTGCCAGCTGGGACGGTAATGGCTACACCTTC
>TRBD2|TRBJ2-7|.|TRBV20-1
CSDGGAGESYEQYF
TGCAGTGATGGCGGGGCGGGAGAGTCCTACGAGCAGTACTTC
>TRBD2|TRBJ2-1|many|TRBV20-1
CSALAGAPYNEQFF
TGCAGTGCTCTAGCGGGAGCCCCCTACAATGAGCAGTTCTTC
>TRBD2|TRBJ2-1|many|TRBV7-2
CASSFSGGDSYNEQFF
TGTGCCAGCAGCTTTAGCGGGGGGGACTCCTACAATGAGCAGTTCTTC
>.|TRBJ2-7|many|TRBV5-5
CASSPGGGRGGYEQYF
TGTGCCAGCAGCCCGGGCGGCGGTAGGGGTGGCTACGAGCAGTACTTC
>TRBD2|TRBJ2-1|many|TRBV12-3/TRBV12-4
CASSRTSETQFF
TGTGCCAGCAGCAGAACTAGCGAGACGCAGTTCTTC